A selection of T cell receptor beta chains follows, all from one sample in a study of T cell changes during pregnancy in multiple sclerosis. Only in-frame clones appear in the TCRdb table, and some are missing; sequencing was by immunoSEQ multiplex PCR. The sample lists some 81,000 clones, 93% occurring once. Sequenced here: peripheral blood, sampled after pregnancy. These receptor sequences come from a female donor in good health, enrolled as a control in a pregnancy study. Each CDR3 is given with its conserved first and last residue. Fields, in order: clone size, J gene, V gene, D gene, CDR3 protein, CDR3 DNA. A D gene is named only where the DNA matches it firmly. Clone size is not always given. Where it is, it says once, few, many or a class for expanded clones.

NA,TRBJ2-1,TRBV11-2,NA,CASSLGLGSEQFF,TGTGCCAGCAGCCTGGGACTGGGGAGTGAGCAGTTCTTC
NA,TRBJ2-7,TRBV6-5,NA,CASSYSYSYEQYF,TGTGCCAGCAGTTACTCATACAGCTACGAGCAGTACTTC
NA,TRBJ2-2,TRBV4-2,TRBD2,CASSQAPGLAGTGELFF,TGTGCCAGCAGCCAAGCTCCGGGTCTAGCGGGCACCGGGGAGCTGTTTTTT
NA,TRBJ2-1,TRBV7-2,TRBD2,CASSFRTSGPLAAFF,TGTGCCAGCAGCTTTCGGACTAGCGGTCCCCTTGCCGCGTTCTTC
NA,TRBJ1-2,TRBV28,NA,CASSYGDRGYTF,TGTGCCAGCAGTTATGGCGACAGGGGCTACACCTTC
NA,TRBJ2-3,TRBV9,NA,CASSVGGSFTDTQYF,TGTGCCAGCAGCGTAGGTGGGAGTTTCACAGATACGCAGTATTTT
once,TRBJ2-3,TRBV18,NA,CASSLLGAATTDTQYF,TGTGCCAGCTCACTCCTTGGAGCGGCTACCACAGATACGCAGTATTTT
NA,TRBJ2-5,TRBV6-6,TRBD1,CASSGVTGGQETQYF,TGTGCCAGCTCGGGCGTTACAGGGGGACAAGAGACCCAGTACTTC
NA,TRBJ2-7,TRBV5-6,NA,CASSLAVPPREQYF,TGTGCCAGCAGCTTGGCGGTTCCCCCCCGCGAGCAGTACTTC
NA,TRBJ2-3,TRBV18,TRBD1,CASSPSRTGGADTQYF,TGTGCCAGCTCACCTTCTCGGACAGGGGGCGCAGATACGCAGTATTTT
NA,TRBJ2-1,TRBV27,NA,CASSSSGGPSEQFF,TGTGCCAGCAGTTCCTCCGGGGGGCCTAGTGAGCAGTTCTTC
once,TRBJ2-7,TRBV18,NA,CASSPTRGDEQYF,TGTGCCAGCTCTCCGACCAGGGGTGACGAGCAGTACTTC
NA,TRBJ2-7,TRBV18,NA,CASSPPLRYYEQYF,TGTGCCAGCTCACCCCCCTTACGGTACTACGAGCAGTACTTC
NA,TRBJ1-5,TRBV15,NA,CATSMTGRNQPQHF,TGTGCCACCAGCATGACAGGTCGGAATCAGCCCCAGCATTTT
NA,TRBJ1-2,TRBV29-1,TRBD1,CSAGTGSNYGYTF,TGCAGCGCAGGGACAGGGAGTAACTATGGCTACACCTTC
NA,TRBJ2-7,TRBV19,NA,CASSPGLNSYEQYF,TGTGCCAGTAGTCCCGGACTAAATTCCTACGAGCAGTACTTC
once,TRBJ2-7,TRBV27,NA,CASSLNSIYEQYF,TGTGCCAGCAGTTTAAACAGCATTTACGAGCAGTACTTC
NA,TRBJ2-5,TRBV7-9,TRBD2,CASSAPGRGETQYF,TGTGCCAGCAGCGCCCCGGGGAGGGGAGAGACCCAGTACTTC
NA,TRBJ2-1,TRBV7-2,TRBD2,CASSSRPISGGLNEQFF,TGTGCCAGCAGCTCCAGACCCATCAGCGGGGGTTTGAATGAGCAGTTCTTC
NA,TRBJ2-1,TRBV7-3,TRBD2,CASSFTASGHAEQFF,TGTGCCAGCAGCTTTACGGCTAGCGGCCACGCGGAGCAGTTCTTC
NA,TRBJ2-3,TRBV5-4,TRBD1,CASSLGSGGGNTQYF,TGTGCCAGCAGCTTGGGGTCAGGGGGCGGAAATACGCAGTATTTT
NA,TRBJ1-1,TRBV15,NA,CATSSHQGTEAFF,TGTGCCACCAGCAGTCACCAGGGGACTGAAGCTTTCTTT
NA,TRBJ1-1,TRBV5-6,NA,CASSLLGGRYTEAFF,TGTGCCAGCAGCTTGTTGGGGGGAAGGTACACTGAAGCTTTCTTT
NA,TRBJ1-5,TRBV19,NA,CASTHVGGVAQRPQHF,TGTGCCAGTACTCATGTCGGGGGGGTTGCCCAACGGCCCCAGCATTTT
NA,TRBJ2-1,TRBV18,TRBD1,CASSREGQIIEQFF,TGTGCCAGCTCACGCGAGGGACAGATTATTGAGCAGTTCTTC
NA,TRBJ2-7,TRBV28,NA,CASSTGTSSYEQYF,TGTGCCAGCAGTACTGGGACATCCTCCTACGAGCAGTACTTC
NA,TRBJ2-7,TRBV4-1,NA,CASSPRGGGQMYEQYF,TGCGCCAGCAGCCCCCGAGGTGGGGGCCAAATGTACGAGCAGTACTTC
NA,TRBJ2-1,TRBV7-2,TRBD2,CASSLATMGLAGTNEQFF,TGTGCCAGCAGCTTAGCGACGATGGGACTAGCGGGAACCAATGAGCAGTTCTTC
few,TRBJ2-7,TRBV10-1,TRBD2,CASSDPNLLAGPTDEQYF,TGCGCCAGCAGTGACCCGAACTTACTAGCGGGACCGACCGATGAGCAGTACTTC
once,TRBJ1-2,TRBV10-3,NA,CAISETAGAQAINGYTF,TGTGCCATCAGTGAGACGGCGGGGGCCCAAGCAATTAATGGCTACACCTTC
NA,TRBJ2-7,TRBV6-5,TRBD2,CASSQGGDEKYF,TGTGCCAGCAGTCAGGGAGGGGACGAAAAGTACTTC
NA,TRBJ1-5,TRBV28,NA,CASSLVDGLYSNQPQHF,TGTGCCAGCAGTTTAGTAGACGGACTGTATAGCAATCAGCCCCAGCATTTT
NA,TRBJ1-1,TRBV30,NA,CAWKVGTGRSEAFF,TGTGCCTGGAAGGTAGGGACTGGGCGATCTGAAGCTTTCTTT
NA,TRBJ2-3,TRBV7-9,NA,CASSLAGVEVSQYF,TGTGCCAGCAGCTTAGCCGGGGTAGAGGTCTCGCAGTATTTT
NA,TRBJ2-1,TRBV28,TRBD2,CASSFGTSEYNEQFF,TGTGCCAGCAGTTTTGGGACTAGCGAGTACAATGAGCAGTTCTTC
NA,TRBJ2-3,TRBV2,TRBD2,CASSVQRSGGADTQYF,TGTGCCAGCAGTGTTCAGCGAAGCGGGGGGGCAGATACGCAGTATTTT
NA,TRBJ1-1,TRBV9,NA,CASSVGQLNTEAFF,TGTGCCAGCAGCGTTGGGCAGCTTAACACTGAAGCTTTCTTT
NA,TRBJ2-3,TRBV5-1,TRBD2,CASSLPGLAYDTQYF,TGCGCCAGCAGCCTTCCGGGACTAGCATATGATACGCAGTATTTT
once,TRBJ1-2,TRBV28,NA,CASGQISYGYTF,TGTGCCAGCGGACAGATTTCTTATGGCTACACCTTC
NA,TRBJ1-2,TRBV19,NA,CASSISAAETYGYTF,TGTGCCAGTAGTATATCCGCCGCAGAAACCTATGGCTACACCTTC
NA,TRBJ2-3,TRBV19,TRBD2,CASSRGLAGAGNTQYF,TGTGCCAGTAGCAGAGGACTAGCGGGTGCCGGGAATACGCAGTATTTT
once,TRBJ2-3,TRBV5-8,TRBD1,CASSLSRDSRGTQYF,TGTGCCAGCAGCTTGTCCCGGGACAGCCGGGGTACGCAGTATTTT
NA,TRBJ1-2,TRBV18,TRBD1,CASSADRISYYGYTF,TGTGCCAGCTCGGCGGACAGGATAAGCTACTATGGCTACACCTTC
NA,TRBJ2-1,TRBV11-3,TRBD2,CASSRDGVAGDNEQFF,TGTGCCAGCAGCCGCGATGGGGTAGCGGGAGATAATGAGCAGTTCTTC
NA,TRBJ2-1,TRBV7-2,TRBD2,CASSLRTSPTSPNEQFF,TGTGCCAGCAGCCTAAGGACTAGCCCTACCAGCCCGAATGAGCAGTTCTTC
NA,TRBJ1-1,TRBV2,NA,CASSEATFGGAMAFF,TGTGCCAGCAGTGAAGCCACTTTCGGGGGGGCCATGGCTTTCTTT
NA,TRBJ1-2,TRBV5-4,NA,CASSPTGINYGYTF,TGTGCCAGCAGCCCCACAGGGATTAACTATGGCTACACCTTC
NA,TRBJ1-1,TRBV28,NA,CASSLSVHRVNTEAFF,TGTGCCAGCAGTTTATCGGTTCACAGGGTGAACACTGAAGCTTTCTTT
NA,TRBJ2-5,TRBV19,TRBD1,CASKGQKETQYF,TGTGCCAGTAAGGGACAGAAAGAGACCCAGTACTTC
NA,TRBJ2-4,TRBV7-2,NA,CASSLEGQGGYIQYF,TGTGCCAGCAGCTTAGAGGGGCAGGGTGGCTACATTCAGTACTTC